This T cell receptor beta chain was documented in a study of OX40 agonist ivuxolimab in advanced cancers. Study overall: In this trial design, patients received ivuxolimab intravenously at 0.01 to 10 mg/kg every 2 weeks. Prior anti-PD-1, anti-PD-L1 or anti-CTLA-4 therapy was allowed; 35% to 40% had some.

With respect to this clone: Its antigen is unidentified.

Findings and limits, study-wide: Not determined was the antigen specificity of the expanded peripheral T cells. Expanded clones tended on average to be more numerous among CD8+ T cells than CD4+.

Clones were sequenced by immunoSEQ multiplex PCR, and TCRdb holds only the in-frame ones, with some missing. The repertoire includes about 7,000 clones, roughly 70% of them detected once, and over 35% sits in the top ten. Per the germline V gene, CDR1 is SGHNT and CDR2 is YYREEE (reference sequence). The CDR3 length is 16 residues. Trimming left V 1 base short and J 2 bases short, with 16 bases between. This receptor was obtained from an adult with an advanced solid tumor such as melanoma, head and neck, liver or kidney cancer. The chain recombines TRBV5-4 with TRBJ2-7; D might be TRBD1 or TRBD2, each matching 5 bases. The sequences come from CD4+ or CD8+ T cells sorted from blood, collected in a trial of the OX40 agonist ivuxolimab. CDR3 region: CASSLRDGYTAYEQYF. Written as DNA, the CDR3 is TGTGCCAGCAGCTTGAGGGACGGATACACGGCCTACGAGCAGTACTTC.